This T cell receptor (beta chain) was recorded in a study of blood T cell repertoires in COVID-19. Whole-study context: Some COVID-19 samples were acute and others convalescent; all came from the United States, Italy and Spain.

Generated by immunoSEQ multiplex PCR, the TCRdb table keeps only in-frame clones and is missing some. Of about 40,000 clones listed, about 88% were seen once; the top ten hold 19%. The clonotype originates from a man aged 50 to 59 in a cohort sampled during active COVID-19. Sequenced: peripheral blood.

CDR3 in DNA: TGTGCCAGCAGTTACGGACAGGGCGACTATGGCTACACCTTC. It yields the protein CASSYGQGDYGYTF. V is TRBV13 and J is TRBJ1-2, with 8 nucleotides matching TRBD1. This CDR3 comprises 14 residues. V lost 6 bases and J lost 3; bases outside the gene matches: 6. CDR1 PRHDT and CDR2 FYEKMQ come from the germline V gene (reference sequence).